Included here is one T cell receptor beta chain sequence, with context. This entry belongs to a study of blood T cell repertoires in COVID-19. Whole-study context: Researchers got acute and convalescent COVID-19 samples from the United States, Italy and Spain.

The table came from immunoSEQ multiplex PCR; TCRdb's copy has only in-frame clones and leaves some out. The sample includes around 310,000 clones, approximately 88% of them seen just once. Participants came from some 23 US areas, aged about 18 to 89 years. Assignments of participants to cohorts depended upon their own reported clinical history. Germline-derived CDR1 and CDR2 are MDHEN and SYDVKM. The CDR3 has 14 amino acids. Trimming removed 7 bases at V and 4 bases at J, with 16 bases between. This TCR derives from a man aged 25-45 years who had recovered from COVID-19. V and J are TRBV28 and TRBJ1-2; D is perhaps TRBD1 (6 bases). The sample comprised PBMCs or T cells enriched from blood (not recorded which). CDR3 region: CASTGGQTLYGYTF. The CDR3 DNA is TGTGCCAGCACCGGAGGACAGACTCTCTATGGCTACACCTTC.